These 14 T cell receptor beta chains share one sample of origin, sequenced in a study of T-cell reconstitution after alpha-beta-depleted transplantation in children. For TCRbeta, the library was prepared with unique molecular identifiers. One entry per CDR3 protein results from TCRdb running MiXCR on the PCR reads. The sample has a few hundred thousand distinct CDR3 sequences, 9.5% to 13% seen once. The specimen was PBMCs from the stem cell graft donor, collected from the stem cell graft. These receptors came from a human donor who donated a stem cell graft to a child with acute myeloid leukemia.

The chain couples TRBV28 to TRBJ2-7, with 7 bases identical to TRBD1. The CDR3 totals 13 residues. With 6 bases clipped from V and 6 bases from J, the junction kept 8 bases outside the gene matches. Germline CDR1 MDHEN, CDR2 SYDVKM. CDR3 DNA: TGTGCCAGCAGCCCGTACAGGGGTGGCGAGCAGTACTTC. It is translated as CASSPYRGGEQYF.

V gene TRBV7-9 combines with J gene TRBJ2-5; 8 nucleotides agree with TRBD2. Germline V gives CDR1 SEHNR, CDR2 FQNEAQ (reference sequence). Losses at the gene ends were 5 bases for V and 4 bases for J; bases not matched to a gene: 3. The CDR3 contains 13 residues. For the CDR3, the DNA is TGTGCCAGCAGCGGCCGGGGGGGAGAGACCCAGTACTTC. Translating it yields CASSGRGGETQYF.

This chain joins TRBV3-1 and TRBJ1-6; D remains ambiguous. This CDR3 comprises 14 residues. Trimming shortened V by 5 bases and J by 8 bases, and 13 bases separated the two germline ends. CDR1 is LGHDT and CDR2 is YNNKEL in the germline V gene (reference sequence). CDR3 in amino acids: CASSSGFGDSPLHF. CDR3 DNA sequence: TGTGCCAGCAGCTCCGGTTTTGGGGATTCACCCCTCCACTTT.

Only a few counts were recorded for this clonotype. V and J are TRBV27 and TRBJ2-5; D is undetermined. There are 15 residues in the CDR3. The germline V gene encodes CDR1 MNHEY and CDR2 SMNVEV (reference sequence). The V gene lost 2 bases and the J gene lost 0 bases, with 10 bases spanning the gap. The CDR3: CASSLVPGDQETQYF. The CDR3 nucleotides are TGTGCCAGCAGTTTAGTCCCAGGCGACCAAGAGACCCAGTACTTC.

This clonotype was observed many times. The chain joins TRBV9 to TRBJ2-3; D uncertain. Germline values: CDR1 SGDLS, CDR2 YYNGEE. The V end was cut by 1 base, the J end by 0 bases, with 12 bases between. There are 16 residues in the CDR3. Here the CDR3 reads CASSVLDRPSTDTQYF. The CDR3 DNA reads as TGTGCCAGCAGCGTATTGGATAGACCGAGCACAGATACGCAGTATTTT.

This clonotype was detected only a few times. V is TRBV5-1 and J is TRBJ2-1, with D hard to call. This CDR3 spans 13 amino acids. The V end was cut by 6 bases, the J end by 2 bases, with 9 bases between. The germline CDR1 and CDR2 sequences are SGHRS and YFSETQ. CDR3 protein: CASNDGAYNEQFF. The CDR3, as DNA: TGCGCCAGCAACGACGGAGCCTACAATGAGCAGTTCTTC. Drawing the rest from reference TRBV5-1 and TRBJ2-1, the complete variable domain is KAGVTQTPRYLIKTRGQQVTLSCSPISGHRSVSWYQQTPGQGLQFLFEYFSETQRNKGNFPGRFSGRQFSNSRSEMNVSTLELGDSALYLCASNDGAYNEQFFGPGTRLTVL.

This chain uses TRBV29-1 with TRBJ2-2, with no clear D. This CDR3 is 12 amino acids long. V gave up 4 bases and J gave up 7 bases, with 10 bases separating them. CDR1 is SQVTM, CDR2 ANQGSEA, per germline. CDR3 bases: TGCAGCGTTGTTAGCAACGGCGGGGAGCTGTTTTTT. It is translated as CSVVSNGGELFF.

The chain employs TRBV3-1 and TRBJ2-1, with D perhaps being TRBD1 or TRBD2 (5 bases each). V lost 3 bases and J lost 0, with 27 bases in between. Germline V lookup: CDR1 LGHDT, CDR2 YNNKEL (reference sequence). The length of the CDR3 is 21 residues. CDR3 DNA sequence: TGTGCCAGCAGCCAGGGGGTGTTTTGGGTTAGGAATCTGGACTCCTACAATGAGCAGTTCTTC. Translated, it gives CASSQGVFWVRNLDSYNEQFF.

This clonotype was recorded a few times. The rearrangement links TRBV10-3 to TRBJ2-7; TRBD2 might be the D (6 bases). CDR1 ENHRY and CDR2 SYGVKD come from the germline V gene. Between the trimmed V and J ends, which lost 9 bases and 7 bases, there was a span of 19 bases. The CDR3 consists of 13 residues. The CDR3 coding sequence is TGTGCCATTTCCTGGGACTCATCAGGGGAGCAGTACTTC. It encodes CAISWDSSGEQYF.

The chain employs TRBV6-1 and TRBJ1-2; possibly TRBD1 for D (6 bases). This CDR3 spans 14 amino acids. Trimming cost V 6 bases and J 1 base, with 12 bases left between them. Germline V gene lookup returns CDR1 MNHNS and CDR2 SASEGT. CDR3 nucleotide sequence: TGTGCCAGCAGCCAAGGGACATTTAACTATGGCTACACCTTC. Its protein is CASSQGTFNYGYTF.

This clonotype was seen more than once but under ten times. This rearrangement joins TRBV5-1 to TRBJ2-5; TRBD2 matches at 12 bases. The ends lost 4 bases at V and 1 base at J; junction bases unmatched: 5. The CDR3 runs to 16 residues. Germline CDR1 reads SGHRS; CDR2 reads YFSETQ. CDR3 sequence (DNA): TGCGCCAGCAGCGTGCCGACTAGCGGGAGCCAAGAGACCCAGTACTTC. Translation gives CASSVPTSGSQETQYF.

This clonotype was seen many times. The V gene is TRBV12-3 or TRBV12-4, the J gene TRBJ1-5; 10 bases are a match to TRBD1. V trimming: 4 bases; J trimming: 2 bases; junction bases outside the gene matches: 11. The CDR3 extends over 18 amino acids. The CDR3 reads CASSSRDRGGSGNQPQHF. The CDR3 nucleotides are TGTGCCAGCAGTTCCCGGGACAGGGGAGGGTCTGGCAATCAGCCCCAGCATTTT.

The CDR3 sequence is CASSLVGRQGATEAFF. CDR3 sequence (DNA): TGCGCCAGCAGCTTGGTAGGGAGACAGGGGGCGACTGAAGCTTTCTTT. V is TRBV5-1 and J is TRBJ1-1, with 10 bases aligning to TRBD1. The CDR3 is 16 residues long. Unmatched junction bases numbered 7, after V lost 0 bases and J lost 5 bases. From germline, CDR1 is SGHRS and CDR2 YFSETQ.

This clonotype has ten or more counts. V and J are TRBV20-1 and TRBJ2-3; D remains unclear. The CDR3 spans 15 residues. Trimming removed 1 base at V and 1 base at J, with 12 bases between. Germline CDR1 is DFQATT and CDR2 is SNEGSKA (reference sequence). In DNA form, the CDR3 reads TGCAGTGCTAGAGCTTGGGTCACGGGCACAGATACGCAGTATTTT. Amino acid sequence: CSARAWVTGTDTQYF.